This T cell receptor beta chain derives from a study of CXCR3-negative and CXCR3-positive naive CD8 T cells. Study-wide background: A total of 130 million to 150 million TRB reads was generated, with about 1.5 +/- 0.3 million per library.

The study, taken as a whole, reports: CXCR3 expression partially decreased after cryopreservation; most assays used fresh PBMCs. Both of the naive subsets showed about the same high diversity, but memory CD8+ cells had much less. Relative to CXCR3-negative naive cells, CXCR3-positive naive cells had more hydrophobic TRB CDR3s. It was found that naive subsets had comparable surface CD5, and TCR strength was inferred from TRB CDR3 properties.

Looked up from germline, CDR1 is SEHNR and CDR2 is FQNEAQ (reference sequence). This CDR3 region has 15 residues. The TRB cDNA libraries were prepared by 5' RACE with UMI labels. From its re-call of the 5' RACE reads, TCRdb lists each CDR3 protein once, without DNA. The specimen's table records under 150,000 distinct CDR3 sequences. Comment on this clonotype: Its antigen is not known.

Sequencing used naive CXCR3+ CD8+ T cells from blood. Described subset: CD45RO-CCR7+CD27+CD95- naive CD8+ T cells expressing CXCR3 (TNR3+). The chain uses TRBV7-9 and TRBJ2-7; the TRBD2 assignment by TCRdb is unverifiable without DNA. The receptor comes from a human donor in good health. Some clones in this sample may be carry-over from other donors' samples. CDR3 region: CASSPPGGIFYEQYF.